Shown below are 18 T cell receptor beta chains from a single sample sequenced in a study of spatial heterogeneity in lung cancer. Study conclusions and caveats: Higher tumor mutation counts went along with higher counts of expanded intratumoral alpha and beta TCRs.

These receptors' targets are unknown. This sample's time point: sample taken at primary tumor resection. Each CDR3 protein is one row after TCRdb ran MiXCR on the 5' RACE reads. The sample has about 100,000 distinct CDR3 sequences, approximately 4% seen once. The sample consisted of lung tumor tissue, taken at surgery. These receptors all stem from a male donor with early-stage non-small cell lung cancer.

This clonotype was picked up many times. The V and J genes are TRBV6-1 and TRBJ1-5; D call uncertain. The CDR3 runs 13 residues. Germline lookup yields CDR1 MNHNS and CDR2 SASEGT. V was pared by 6 bases and J by 3 bases, with 9 bases between. CDR3 DNA: TGTGCCAGCAGCAGGCAGTCCAATCAGCCCCAGCATTTT. This translates into CASSRQSNQPQHF.

This clonotype was observed at least ten times. This chain connects TRBV7-9 to TRBJ1-1, with 10 nucleotides matching TRBD1. Trimming cost V 1 base and J 4 bases; bases outside gene matches: 12. CDR1 and CDR2 (germline): SEHNR, FQNEAQ (reference sequence). This CDR3 contains 18 residues. The CDR3 sequence is CASSLGTRDRGWGTEAFF. Here the CDR3 DNA reads TGTGCCAGCAGCTTAGGAACCCGGGACAGGGGATGGGGCACTGAAGCTTTCTTT.

The chain has TRBV20-1 and TRBJ1-2, with no clear D. The germline V gene encodes CDR1 DFQATT and CDR2 SNEGSKA (reference sequence). CDR3 size: 11 residues. The V and J ends lost 0 bases and 6 bases respectively, with 5 bases between them. CDR3 protein: CSARDFDGYTF. CDR3 DNA sequence: TGCAGTGCTAGAGATTTCGATGGCTACACCTTC.

This clonotype was found many times. The gene calls are TRBV20-1 and TRBJ2-5; D gene unclear. CDR1 DFQATT and CDR2 SNEGSKA come from the germline V gene (reference sequence). The CDR3 covers 13 residues. V was shortened by 3 bases and J by 2 bases, with 10 bases between the two germline ends. DNA for the CDR3: TGCAGTGCTAGGTCGCCTAGTCAAGAGACCCAGTACTTC. Its protein product is CSARSPSQETQYF.

This clonotype was counted only a few times. CDR3 sequence (DNA): TGTGCCAGCAGTTTAGTACAGGGGGCGAGGGAGCAGTACTTC. It is translated as CASSLVQGAREQYF. The rearrangement links TRBV28 to TRBJ2-7; TRBD1 matches 9 bases. The V gene's germline CDR1 is MDHEN and CDR2 SYDVKM. The CDR3 is 14 amino acids. With 2 bases clipped from V and 7 bases from J, the junction kept 6 bases outside the gene matches.

This clonotype occurred a few times. CDR3 coding DNA: TGCAGCGGGGCGGACGTCGGTGAGACCCAGTACTTC. This sequence encodes CSGADVGETQYF. This chain uses TRBV29-1 with TRBJ2-5; no firm D call. This CDR3 spans 12 amino acids. CDR1 SQVTM and CDR2 ANQGSEA come from the germline V gene. V was trimmed by 7 bases and J by 5 bases, leaving 14 bases between them.

Concerning this clonotype: At one end the junction does not follow the germline gene, possibly because of a read error. The DNA of the CDR3 is TGTGCCAGCAGTGAAGCGGGGAGAAATCAGCCCCGGCATTTT. Translation: CASSEAGRNQPRHF. This chain uses TRBV6-1 with TRBJ1-5; no clear D. The germline gives CDR1 MNHNS, CDR2 SASEGT. The CDR3 totals 14 residues.

This clonotype appeared many times. The J gene is TRBJ2-3, the V gene TRBV7-2; D uncertain. Trimming stripped 1 base from V and 0 bases from J, with 8 bases between. CDR3 length: 15 amino acids. Germline lookup yields CDR1 SGHTA and CDR2 FQGNSA. The CDR3 loop is CASSLGWPSTDTQYF. CDR3 nucleotide sequence: TGTGCCAGCAGCTTAGGTTGGCCTAGCACAGATACGCAGTATTTT.

Many counts were recorded for this clonotype. The chain is built from TRBV7-2 and TRBJ2-3; 11 bases match TRBD2. CDR3 length: 20 amino acids. Germline V gene data show CDR1 as SGHTA and CDR2 as FQGNSA. V was pared by 5 bases and J by 2 bases, with 18 bases of the junction left unmatched. CDR3 loop: CASSPLSGGGSTRTTDTQYF. The DNA of the CDR3 is TGTGCCAGCAGCCCCCTTAGCGGGGGGGGATCAACTAGAACCACAGATACGCAGTATTTT.

This clonotype was seen more than once but under ten times. The chain recombines TRBV14 with TRBJ2-1; 12 bases align to TRBD2. With V trimmed by 4 bases and J by 4 bases, 5 bases remained unmatched. The germline CDR1 and CDR2 sequences are SGHDN and FVKESK. The CDR3 loop spans 16 amino acids. The CDR3 bases are TGTGCCAGCAGCCCGACTAGCGGGAGTTTTTACAATGAGCAGTTCTTC. It translates to CASSPTSGSFYNEQFF.

This clonotype was recorded a few times. CDR3 in DNA: TGTGCCAGCAGCCGGGACAGGGAATGGGATACGCAGTATTTT. Translated: CASSRDREWDTQYF. The chain links TRBV7-9 to TRBJ2-3, with 9 bases lining up with TRBD1. CDR3 length: 14 residues. Germline loops: CDR1 SEHNR, CDR2 FQNEAQ (reference sequence). J lost 6 bases, V lost 5 bases, and 6 bases had no gene match.

This clonotype occurred many times. The V and J genes are TRBV7-8 and TRBJ2-1, with D unclear. V was shortened by 0 bases and J by 6 bases, with 6 bases between the two germline ends. CDR1 is SGHVS and CDR2 is FQNEAQ in the germline V gene. The CDR3 is 13 residues long. The CDR3 sequence: CASSLAPSNEQFF. The CDR3 DNA sequence: TGTGCCAGCAGCTTAGCCCCCAGCAATGAGCAGTTCTTC. Full variable domain (outside the CDR3, taken from reference TRBV7-8 and TRBJ2-1): GAGVSQSPRYKVAKRGQDVALRCDPISGHVSLFWYQQALGQGPEFLTYFQNEAQLDKSGLPSDRFFAERPEGSVSTLKIQRTQQEDSAVYLCASSLAPSNEQFFGPGTRLTVL.

This clonotype was detected ten times or more. This CDR3 reads CASSPLSGSNEKLFF. The DNA of the CDR3 is TGTGCCAGCAGCCCACTTTCAGGATCAAATGAAAAACTGTTTTTT. The chain uses TRBV28 and TRBJ1-4; D gene uncertain. Germline V lookup: CDR1 MDHEN, CDR2 SYDVKM. The CDR3 length is 15 residues. The V end was cut by 6 bases, the J end by 5 bases, with 16 bases between.

The rearrangement joins TRBV28 to TRBJ2-7; possibly TRBD1 for D (6 bases). CDR1 and CDR2 (germline): MDHEN, SYDVKM. Deletions cut 6 bases from V and 2 bases from J, with 20 bases between. CDR3 length equals 16 residues. The CDR3 loop reads CASSRSGGGGTYEQYF. In nucleotides, the CDR3 is TGTGCCAGCAGCCGATCTGGGGGCGGAGGAACCTACGAGCAGTACTTC.

This clonotype came up many times. The V gene is TRBV20-1, the J gene TRBJ2-3; D remains ambiguous. V was trimmed by 3 bases and J by 4 bases, leaving 11 bases between them. The CDR3 consists of 13 residues. CDR1 and CDR2 (germline): DFQATT, SNEGSKA (reference sequence). Written as DNA, the CDR3 is TGCAGTGCTAGCCAGGCTCGCGCAGATACGCAGTATTTT. It codes for CSASQARADTQYF.

The table lists this clonotype with many counts. The DNA for the CDR3 is TGCGCCAGCAGCCAATTAACTAGCGGCACAGATACGCAGTATTTT. Amino acid sequence: CASSQLTSGTDTQYF. The rearrangement links TRBV4-1 to TRBJ2-3; 7 bases are shared with TRBD2. The germline V gene has CDR1 MGHRA and CDR2 YSYEKL. The junction had 3 bases not matched to a gene; V was cut back by 2 bases and J by 1 base. The CDR3 spans 15 residues.

This clonotype was counted between two and nine times. V usage is TRBV5-1 and J usage is TRBJ2-7; 8 nucleotides align to TRBD2. Germline CDR1 and CDR2: SGHRS and YFSETQ. The CDR3 covers 16 residues. V lost 5 bases to trimming and J lost 7 bases; unmatched junction nucleotides: 17. The CDR3 loop reads CASRGAGSGTSGEQYF. CDR3 DNA: TGCGCCAGCAGGGGAGCCGGTAGCGGGACCTCCGGTGAGCAGTACTTC.

This chain connects TRBV7-9 to TRBJ2-3; TRBD1 matches at 7 bases. The CDR3 has 14 amino acids. V lost 10 bases and J lost 4; bases outside the gene matches: 11. CDR1 and CDR2 (germline): SEHNR, FQNEAQ (reference sequence). CDR3 amino acids: CAIPRDRVADTQYF. The CDR3 DNA sequence: TGTGCCATACCCCGGGACAGAGTCGCAGATACGCAGTATTTT.